This T cell receptor (beta chain) is drawn from a study of OX40 agonist ivuxolimab in advanced cancers. Looking at the study overall: Aged roughly 23 to 79 with a mean of about 63 years, they were almost 85% male.

In this sample, this clone turned up once. Profiling relied on immunoSEQ multiplex PCR, and the TCRdb table lists in-frame clones only, not all of them. The sample lists over 30,000 clones, roughly four fifths occurring once. The specimen comprised CD4+ or CD8+ T cells sorted from blood, sampled in a trial of the OX40 agonist ivuxolimab. The sequence derives from an adult with an advanced solid tumor such as melanoma, head and neck, liver or kidney cancer.

The CDR3: CASSESTGTNTEAFF. As DNA, the CDR3 is TGTGCCAGCAGTGAATCGACCGGGACAAACACTGAAGCTTTCTTT. The chain uses TRBV25-1 and TRBJ1-1; weak D call: TRBD1 (6 bases). V was shortened by 1 base and J by 2 bases, with 11 bases between the two germline ends. The germline V gene encodes CDR1 MGHDK and CDR2 SYGVNS. The CDR3 runs 15 residues.